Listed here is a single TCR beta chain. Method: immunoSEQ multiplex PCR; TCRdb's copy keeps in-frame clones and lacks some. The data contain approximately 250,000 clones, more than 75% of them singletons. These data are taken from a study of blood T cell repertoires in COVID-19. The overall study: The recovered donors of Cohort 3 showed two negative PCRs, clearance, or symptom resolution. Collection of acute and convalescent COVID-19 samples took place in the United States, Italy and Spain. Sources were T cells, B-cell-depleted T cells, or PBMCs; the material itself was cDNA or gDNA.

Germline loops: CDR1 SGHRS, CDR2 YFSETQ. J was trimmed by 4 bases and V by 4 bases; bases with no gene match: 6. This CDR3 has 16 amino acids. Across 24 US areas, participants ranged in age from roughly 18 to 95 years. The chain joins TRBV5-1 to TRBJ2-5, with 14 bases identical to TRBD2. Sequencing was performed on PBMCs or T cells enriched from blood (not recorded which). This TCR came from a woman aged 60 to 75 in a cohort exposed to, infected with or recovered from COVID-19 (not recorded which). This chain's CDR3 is CASSPGLAGVGETQYF. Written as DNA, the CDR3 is TGCGCCAGCAGCCCGGGACTAGCGGGAGTGGGAGAGACCCAGTACTTC.